This is a list of T cell receptor beta chains from one sample in a study of blood T cell repertoires in COVID-19. TCRdb keeps only in-frame clones here, not all; method: immunoSEQ multiplex PCR. Found here are over 150,000 clones, around 87% of them singletons; the top ten hold 2% to 2.5%. Sequenced material: PBMCs or T cells enriched from blood (not recorded which). Receptor source: a woman aged 25 to 45 who had recovered from COVID-19. CDR3s include the opening cysteine and the closing phenylalanine or tryptophan. Fields, in order: clone size, V gene, J gene, D gene, CDR3 protein, CDR3 DNA. D genes are given only for firm matches. Clone size, where shown, is once, few, many, or a class for clones that have expanded.

clone_size: NA; v_call: TRBV5-1; j_call: TRBJ1-5; d_call: NA; cdr3_aa: CASRLSGTPNQPQHF; cdr3_nt: TGCGCCAGCAGATTGTCCGGGACACCAAATCAGCCCCAGCATTTT
clone_size: NA; v_call: TRBV5-1; j_call: TRBJ2-2; d_call: NA; cdr3_aa: CASSLASGINTGELFF; cdr3_nt: TGCGCCAGCAGCTTGGCATCAGGGATCAACACCGGGGAGCTGTTTTTT
clone_size: NA; v_call: TRBV7-9; j_call: TRBJ1-3; d_call: NA; cdr3_aa: CASSPPGGNTIYF; cdr3_nt: TGTGCCAGCAGCCCCCCAGGAGGAAACACCATATATTTT
clone_size: NA; v_call: TRBV5-6; j_call: TRBJ2-1; d_call: TRBD1; cdr3_aa: CASSRGTGGENEQFF; cdr3_nt: TGTGCCAGCAGCCGCGGGACAGGGGGCGAGAATGAGCAGTTCTTC
clone_size: NA; v_call: TRBV27; j_call: TRBJ2-1; d_call: NA; cdr3_aa: CASSPYGNEQFF; cdr3_nt: TGTGCCAGCAGTCCTTACGGCAATGAGCAGTTCTTC
clone_size: NA; v_call: TRBV29-1; j_call: TRBJ2-5; d_call: NA; cdr3_aa: CSVDRGGQETQYF; cdr3_nt: TGCAGCGTTGACAGGGGAGGGCAAGAGACCCAGTACTTC
clone_size: NA; v_call: TRBV6-1; j_call: TRBJ2-7; d_call: TRBD1; cdr3_aa: CASSGIQGRLSYEQYF; cdr3_nt: TGTGCCAGCAGTGGGATACAGGGGCGCCTATCCTACGAGCAGTACTTC
clone_size: NA; v_call: TRBV27; j_call: TRBJ1-2; d_call: NA; cdr3_aa: CASTNGGYGYTF; cdr3_nt: TGTGCCAGCACCAACGGGGGGTATGGCTACACCTTC
clone_size: NA; v_call: TRBV27; j_call: TRBJ1-6; d_call: NA; cdr3_aa: CASIEGLVPYSPLHF; cdr3_nt: TGTGCCAGCATAGAGGGACTTGTCCCATATTCACCCCTCCACTTT
clone_size: once; v_call: TRBV14; j_call: TRBJ1-2; d_call: TRBD1; cdr3_aa: CASSQPGTGVNGYTF; cdr3_nt: TGTGCCAGCAGCCAACCCGGGACAGGGGTGAATGGCTACACCTTC
clone_size: NA; v_call: TRBV6-4; j_call: TRBJ1-1; d_call: NA; cdr3_aa: CATPVSSTEAFF; cdr3_nt: TGTGCCACCCCCGTTAGTAGCACTGAAGCTTTCTTT
clone_size: NA; v_call: TRBV24-1; j_call: TRBJ1-1; d_call: TRBD1; cdr3_aa: CATSDLGQGVGEAFF; cdr3_nt: TGTGCCACCAGTGATCTCGGACAGGGGGTCGGTGAAGCTTTCTTT
clone_size: NA; v_call: TRBV7-2; j_call: TRBJ2-6; d_call: TRBD2; cdr3_aa: CASSLIAGGSGANVLTF; cdr3_nt: TGTGCCAGCAGCCTCATAGCGGGAGGCTCTGGGGCCAACGTCCTGACTTTC
clone_size: once; v_call: TRBV10-3; j_call: TRBJ2-1; d_call: TRBD1; cdr3_aa: CAITETGHGNEQFF; cdr3_nt: TGTGCCATCACCGAGACAGGGCACGGGAATGAGCAGTTCTTC
clone_size: NA; v_call: TRBV15; j_call: TRBJ1-3; d_call: NA; cdr3_aa: CATSRATGGNTIYF; cdr3_nt: TGTGCCACCAGCAGAGCTACGGGGGGAAACACCATATATTTT
clone_size: NA; v_call: TRBV9; j_call: TRBJ1-2; d_call: TRBD1; cdr3_aa: CASSVLPRLQGASNYGYTF; cdr3_nt: TGTGCCAGCAGCGTACTACCCCGGCTGCAGGGGGCGTCTAACTATGGCTACACCTTC
clone_size: NA; v_call: TRBV14; j_call: TRBJ2-7; d_call: TRBD2; cdr3_aa: CASSSTLAGEFYEQYF; cdr3_nt: TGTGCCAGCAGCAGTACCTTAGCGGGAGAATTCTACGAGCAGTACTTC
clone_size: NA; v_call: TRBV28; j_call: TRBJ1-2; d_call: NA; cdr3_aa: CASTKQENYGYTF; cdr3_nt: TGTGCCAGCACCAAACAGGAAAACTATGGCTACACCTTC
clone_size: NA; v_call: TRBV12-3/TRBV12-4; j_call: TRBJ1-1; d_call: NA; cdr3_aa: CASSLNRVTEAFF; cdr3_nt: TGTGCCAGCAGTTTGAATCGGGTTACTGAAGCTTTCTTT
clone_size: few; v_call: TRBV7-9; j_call: TRBJ2-7; d_call: NA; cdr3_aa: CASSLASGSRSYEQYF; cdr3_nt: TGTGCCAGCAGCTTAGCGAGCGGGTCGCGCTCCTACGAGCAGTACTTC
clone_size: once; v_call: TRBV3-1/TRBV3-2; j_call: TRBJ1-1; d_call: NA; cdr3_aa: CASSQIHSGGTEAFF; cdr3_nt: TGTGCCAGCAGCCAAATCCATTCGGGGGGCACTGAAGCTTTCTTT
clone_size: few; v_call: TRBV19; j_call: TRBJ1-1; d_call: TRBD1; cdr3_aa: CASSALRTGGKNTEAFF; cdr3_nt: TGTGCCAGTAGTGCCCTTAGAACAGGGGGAAAGAACACTGAAGCTTTCTTT
clone_size: NA; v_call: TRBV4-3; j_call: TRBJ2-1; d_call: TRBD2; cdr3_aa: CASSQDRTSSYNEQFF; cdr3_nt: TGCGCCAGCAGCCAAGATAGGACTAGCAGCTACAATGAGCAGTTCTTC
clone_size: NA; v_call: TRBV10-1; j_call: TRBJ1-6; d_call: NA; cdr3_aa: CASPPSAQDSPLHF; cdr3_nt: TGCGCCAGCCCCCCTAGCGCGCAGGATTCACCCCTCCACTTT
clone_size: NA; v_call: TRBV5-1; j_call: TRBJ2-1; d_call: NA; cdr3_aa: CASSERDSLAEQFF; cdr3_nt: TGCGCCAGCAGCGAGAGGGACTCCTTGGCTGAGCAGTTCTTC
clone_size: NA; v_call: TRBV5-1; j_call: TRBJ1-1; d_call: TRBD1; cdr3_aa: CASSGTEWMNTEAFF; cdr3_nt: TGCGCCAGCAGCGGGACAGAGTGGATGAACACTGAAGCTTTCTTT
clone_size: NA; v_call: TRBV6-2/TRBV6-3; j_call: TRBJ2-2; d_call: NA; cdr3_aa: CASSPNRGSVTGELFF; cdr3_nt: TGTGCCAGCAGCCCCAACCGGGGTAGCGTGACCGGGGAGCTGTTTTTT
clone_size: NA; v_call: TRBV12-5; j_call: TRBJ2-5; d_call: NA; cdr3_aa: CASGLSRGVGETQYF; cdr3_nt: TGTGCTAGTGGTTTGAGCAGGGGCGTTGGGGAGACCCAGTACTTC
clone_size: once; v_call: TRBV7-9; j_call: TRBJ1-1; d_call: NA; cdr3_aa: CASSVFEGGTEAFF; cdr3_nt: TGTGCCAGCAGCGTCTTTGAGGGTGGCACTGAAGCTTTCTTT
clone_size: NA; v_call: TRBV19; j_call: TRBJ1-5; d_call: TRBD1; cdr3_aa: CASRDWTGRPHQPQHF; cdr3_nt: TGTGCCAGTAGGGACTGGACAGGGCGGCCTCATCAGCCCCAGCATTTT
clone_size: NA; v_call: TRBV29-1; j_call: TRBJ1-1; d_call: NA; cdr3_aa: CSVEPSGAYAAFF; cdr3_nt: TGCAGCGTTGAACCCAGCGGGGCTTACGCGGCTTTCTTT
clone_size: NA; v_call: TRBV7-2; j_call: TRBJ1-3; d_call: TRBD1; cdr3_aa: CASSSWTGEGNTIYF; cdr3_nt: TGTGCCAGCAGCTCCTGGACAGGGGAAGGAAACACCATATATTTT
clone_size: NA; v_call: TRBV11-2; j_call: TRBJ2-3; d_call: NA; cdr3_aa: CASSKPNRDTQYF; cdr3_nt: TGTGCCAGCAGCAAGCCGAACCGGGATACGCAGTATTTT
clone_size: NA; v_call: TRBV5-4; j_call: TRBJ2-7; d_call: TRBD1; cdr3_aa: CASSSNRQGLSYEQYF; cdr3_nt: TGTGCCAGCAGCTCGAACAGACAGGGCCTATCCTACGAGCAGTACTTC
clone_size: NA; v_call: TRBV18; j_call: TRBJ2-2; d_call: TRBD1; cdr3_aa: CASSPGQGPNTGELFF; cdr3_nt: TGTGCCAGCTCGCCGGGACAGGGGCCGAACACCGGGGAGCTGTTTTTT
clone_size: NA; v_call: TRBV24-1; j_call: TRBJ1-1; d_call: NA; cdr3_aa: CATRGRGAVHTEAFF; cdr3_nt: TGTGCCACCCGGGGACGGGGGGCGGTTCACACTGAAGCTTTCTTT
clone_size: NA; v_call: TRBV28; j_call: TRBJ1-2; d_call: NA; cdr3_aa: CASRPGHDIF; cdr3_nt: TGTGCCAGCAGGCCTGGACACGATATCTTC
clone_size: NA; v_call: TRBV11-2; j_call: TRBJ1-2; d_call: NA; cdr3_aa: CASSLTENYGYTF; cdr3_nt: TGTGCCAGCAGTTTGACAGAGAACTATGGCTACACCTTC
clone_size: NA; v_call: TRBV5-1; j_call: TRBJ1-1; d_call: NA; cdr3_aa: CASSPPQNTEAFF; cdr3_nt: TGCGCCAGCAGCCCGCCACAGAACACTGAAGCTTTCTTT
clone_size: NA; v_call: TRBV5-1; j_call: TRBJ2-1; d_call: TRBD2; cdr3_aa: CASSLSASGSWNEQFF; cdr3_nt: TGCGCCAGCAGCTTAAGTGCTAGCGGGAGTTGGAATGAGCAGTTCTTC
clone_size: once; v_call: TRBV7-3; j_call: TRBJ1-1; d_call: TRBD1; cdr3_aa: CASSLNRDRGTEAFF; cdr3_nt: TGTGCCAGCAGCTTAAATCGAGACAGGGGCACTGAAGCTTTCTTT
clone_size: NA; v_call: TRBV12-3/TRBV12-4; j_call: TRBJ2-5; d_call: NA; cdr3_aa: CASSPGGTQYF; cdr3_nt: TGTGCCAGCAGCCCCGGTGGGACCCAGTACTTC
clone_size: NA; v_call: TRBV7-9; j_call: TRBJ2-2; d_call: NA; cdr3_aa: CASSRGAGELFF; cdr3_nt: TGTGCCAGCAGCCGAGGTGCCGGGGAGCTGTTTTTT
clone_size: NA; v_call: TRBV19; j_call: TRBJ1-5; d_call: TRBD1; cdr3_aa: CASSWDREGNQPQHF; cdr3_nt: TGTGCCAGTAGTTGGGACAGGGAAGGCAATCAGCCCCAGCATTTT
clone_size: NA; v_call: TRBV19; j_call: TRBJ1-2; d_call: TRBD1; cdr3_aa: CASSINPGQGEIYGYTF; cdr3_nt: TGTGCCAGTAGTATTAACCCCGGACAGGGAGAAATCTATGGCTACACCTTC
clone_size: medium-sized; v_call: TRBV4-3; j_call: TRBJ1-1; d_call: TRBD1; cdr3_aa: CASSQDWDRGLNTEAFF; cdr3_nt: TGCGCCAGCAGCCAAGACTGGGACAGGGGGCTGAACACTGAAGCTTTCTTT
clone_size: once; v_call: TRBV19; j_call: TRBJ2-7; d_call: TRBD1; cdr3_aa: CASSAQTGFEQYF; cdr3_nt: TGTGCCAGTAGTGCCCAGACAGGGTTCGAGCAGTACTTC
clone_size: NA; v_call: TRBV25-1; j_call: TRBJ2-2; d_call: NA; cdr3_aa: CASSGGEEDTGELFF; cdr3_nt: TGTGCCAGCAGTGGCGGGGAGGAGGACACCGGGGAGCTGTTTTTT
clone_size: NA; v_call: TRBV9; j_call: TRBJ1-3; d_call: NA; cdr3_aa: CASSVAFGGTTSGNTIYF; cdr3_nt: TGTGCCAGCAGCGTAGCTTTTGGTGGCACCACCTCTGGAAACACCATATATTTT
clone_size: NA; v_call: TRBV4-3; j_call: TRBJ1-3; d_call: NA; cdr3_aa: CASSQERTGGNTIYF; cdr3_nt: TGCGCCAGCAGCCAAGAACGAACAGGGGGAAACACCATATATTTT
clone_size: NA; v_call: TRBV6-5; j_call: TRBJ2-1; d_call: TRBD2; cdr3_aa: CASKRTSGTNNEQFF; cdr3_nt: TGTGCCAGCAAACGGACTAGCGGAACTAACAATGAGCAGTTCTTC
clone_size: NA; v_call: TRBV6-4; j_call: TRBJ2-3; d_call: TRBD2; cdr3_aa: CASSVLAGPDTQYF; cdr3_nt: TGTGCCAGCAGTGTACTAGCGGGTCCAGATACGCAGTATTTT
clone_size: NA; v_call: TRBV9; j_call: TRBJ2-1; d_call: TRBD1; cdr3_aa: CASSVGPPGQYFHEQFF; cdr3_nt: TGTGCCAGCAGCGTAGGACCCCCGGGACAGTACTTCCATGAGCAGTTCTTC
clone_size: NA; v_call: TRBV6-5; j_call: TRBJ2-7; d_call: TRBD1; cdr3_aa: CASSYETGFYEQYF; cdr3_nt: TGTGCCAGCAGTTACGAGACAGGGTTCTACGAGCAGTACTTC
clone_size: NA; v_call: TRBV13; j_call: TRBJ2-7; d_call: TRBD1; cdr3_aa: CASSQGQRHYEQYF; cdr3_nt: TGTGCCAGCAGCCAGGGACAGAGACACTACGAGCAGTACTTC
clone_size: NA; v_call: TRBV7-3; j_call: TRBJ1-2; d_call: NA; cdr3_aa: CASSSQGGSGYGYTF; cdr3_nt: TGTGCCAGCAGCTCGCAAGGGGGTTCGGGCTATGGCTACACCTTC
clone_size: NA; v_call: TRBV19; j_call: TRBJ1-1; d_call: TRBD1; cdr3_aa: CASSSGQGQNTEAFF; cdr3_nt: TGTGCCAGTAGCTCTGGACAGGGGCAGAACACTGAAGCTTTCTTT
clone_size: NA; v_call: TRBV29-1; j_call: TRBJ1-2; d_call: TRBD1; cdr3_aa: CSVPGQGDNYGYTF; cdr3_nt: TGCAGCGTACCCGGACAGGGGGACAACTATGGCTACACCTTC
clone_size: NA; v_call: TRBV7-2; j_call: TRBJ1-1; d_call: NA; cdr3_aa: CASSLAREGTEAFF; cdr3_nt: TGTGCCAGCAGCTTAGCACGGGAGGGCACTGAAGCTTTCTTT
clone_size: NA; v_call: TRBV5-1; j_call: TRBJ2-5; d_call: NA; cdr3_aa: CASSVQGEETQYF; cdr3_nt: TGCGCCAGCAGCGTACAGGGAGAAGAGACCCAGTACTTC